The next 8 T cell receptor beta chains were all read from a single sample in a study of blood T cells in healthy people across ages. The authors ran a second PCR of roughly 6 to 11 cycles using a sample-barcoded 5' primer and a J-beta primer mix. TCRdb processed the 5' RACE reads anew with MiXCR; each CDR3 protein has one entry. The sample carries about 380,000 distinct CDR3 sequences, roughly half recorded once. The source material was blood. Every receptor here comes from a man aged 55 to 70 in good health.

CDR3 bases: TGCAGTGCTAGACGTTATAGTGCGGATACGCAGTATTTT. Translating gives CSARRYSADTQYF. J is TRBJ2-3 and V is TRBV20-1; D call uncertain. This CDR3 comprises 13 residues. Looked up from germline, CDR1 is DFQATT and CDR2 is SNEGSKA (reference sequence). V lost 2 bases, J lost 6 bases, and 12 bases lay in between.

The chain uses TRBV20-1 and TRBJ2-3, with 7 bases fitting TRBD2. Germline assignment: CDR1 DFQATT and CDR2 SNEGSKA (reference sequence). This CDR3 spans 14 amino acids. Losses at the gene ends were 6 bases for V and 2 bases for J; bases not matched to a gene: 8. CDR3 residues: CSASGGSNTDTQYF. For the CDR3, the DNA is TGCAGTGCATCCGGGGGGTCCAACACAGATACGCAGTATTTT.

The chain carries TRBV20-1 and TRBJ2-2; 15 nucleotides match TRBD2. The germline V gene has CDR1 DFQATT and CDR2 SNEGSKA (reference sequence). V shed 6 bases, J shed 8 bases, and the junction held 10 bases outside the gene matches. CDR3 size: 16 residues. CDR3 protein: CSARTSGRAIAGELFF. In DNA form, the CDR3 reads TGCAGTGCGAGGACTAGCGGGAGGGCCATTGCAGGGGAGCTGTTTTTT.

The V gene is TRBV4-3, the J gene TRBJ2-5; tentatively, D is TRBD1 (5 bases). With 3 bases removed from V and 7 bases from J, the gap between germline ends came to 9 bases. Germline V lookup: CDR1 LGHNA, CDR2 YSLEER. The CDR3 totals 12 residues. The CDR3 here is CASSQERGTQYF. The CDR3, as DNA: TGCGCCAGCAGCCAGGAAAGGGGGACCCAGTACTTC.

This clonotype came up a few times. This chain uses TRBV29-1 with TRBJ2-7; 8 bases line up with TRBD2. V shed 3 bases and J 2 bases; nucleotides not matched to a gene: 6. The CDR3 extends over 14 amino acids. Germline CDR1 and CDR2: SQVTM and ANQGSEA. This chain's CDR3 is CSVDGGGTPYEQYF. In DNA, the CDR3 is TGCAGCGTTGACGGGGGGGGAACGCCCTACGAGCAGTACTTC.

V and J are TRBV7-2 and TRBJ2-7; 7 bases are a match to TRBD2. The CDR3 contains 15 residues. Germline V gene lookup returns CDR1 SGHTA and CDR2 FQGNSA. The ends lost 1 base at V and 6 bases at J; junction bases unmatched: 9. The CDR3 spells CASSLDPAGVSEQYF. CDR3 coding DNA: TGTGCCAGCAGCTTAGATCCGGCGGGAGTCTCCGAGCAGTACTTC.

This clonotype has a count of ten or more. The V call is TRBV18, the J call TRBJ2-1; D is possibly TRBD2 (6 bases). V shed 2 bases and J shed 2 bases, with 10 bases lying between them. The germline V gene has CDR1 KGHSH and CDR2 LQKENI. This CDR3 is built from 15 residues. The CDR3 here is CASSPRTNAYNEQFF. The CDR3 DNA is TGTGCCAGCTCACCAAGGACTAATGCCTACAATGAGCAGTTCTTC. Full variable domain (rest looked up from reference TRBV18 and TRBJ2-1): NAGVMQNPRHLVRRRGQEARLRCSPMKGHSHVYWYRQLPEEGLKFMVYLQKENIIDESGMPKERFSAEFPKEGPSILRIQQVVRGDSAAYFCASSPRTNAYNEQFFGPGTRLTVL.

CDR3 in DNA: TGCGCCAGCAGCCACTCGAGCTGGACCGCGGGACACACCGGGGAGCTGTTTTTT. Translated, it gives CASSHSSWTAGHTGELFF. The V and J genes are TRBV4-1 and TRBJ2-2; maybe TRBD2 (6 bases). Germline CDR1 and CDR2: MGHRA and YSYEKL. This CDR3 has 18 residues. Trimming pared 3 bases from V and 3 bases from J, leaving 20 bases between.